This T cell receptor beta chain was documented in a study of blood T cell repertoires in COVID-19. In the study overall: Acute-phase and convalescent COVID-19 samples originated in the United States, Italy and Spain. PBMCs, B-cell-depleted T cells, or T cells were the source of the cDNA or gDNA that made up the material.

In the original analysis: By means of reference gene primer amplification, nucleated cell counts were estimated. The repertoire was sequenced with immunoSEQ multiplex PCR; TCRdb's copy has only in-frame clones and lacks some. V and J calls and clone size are those listed in that table; D and trimming were worked out from the DNA. The sample lists more than 70,000 clones; around four fifths were seen once. The CDR3 consists of 16 residues. The V segment lost 3 bases and the J segment 4 bases; nucleotides outside the gene matches: 7. From germline, CDR1 is SEHNR and CDR2 FQNEAQ (reference sequence). The clonotype was recovered from a human donor in a cohort sampled during active COVID-19. This chain joins TRBV7-9 and TRBJ1-3; 9 positions match TRBD1. Sequencing was done on a sample of peripheral blood. The CDR3 reads CASSFLQGTGGNTIYF. CDR3 DNA: TGTGCCAGCAGCTTTCTTCAAGGGACAGGGGGAAACACCATATATTTT.